What follows are 23 T cell receptor beta chains derived from one specimen sequenced in a study of blood T cell repertoires in COVID-19. Sequencing used immunoSEQ multiplex PCR; TCRdb keeps in-frame clones, though not all of them. The sample gives about 99,000 clones, around 83% of which show up once; 3.3% is in the top ten. Sequenced input: peripheral blood. All receptors derive from an elderly woman with active or convalescent COVID-19.

V and J are TRBV7-2 and TRBJ2-7; 7 bases fit TRBD1. V trimming: 4 bases; J trimming: 5 bases; junction bases outside the gene matches: 5. CDR1 and CDR2 (germline): SGHTA, FQGNSA. There are 13 residues in the CDR3. The CDR3, as DNA: TGTGCCAGCAGCTCCAGGGGGTTCAACGAGCAGTACTTC. This codes for CASSSRGFNEQYF.

The rearrangement links TRBV2 to TRBJ1-5, with 7 bases aligning to TRBD1. CDR3 length: 15 residues. V shed 7 bases and J 0 bases; nucleotides not matched to a gene: 6. Germline V gene lookup returns CDR1 SNHLY and CDR2 FYNNEI. The CDR3 DNA follows: TGTGCCAGCAATCAGGGGGGCCTTAGCAATCAGCCCCAGCATTTT. This gives the protein CASNQGGLSNQPQHF.

The V and J genes are TRBV10-3 and TRBJ2-7, with D tentatively TRBD1 (5 bases). From germline, CDR1 is ENHRY and CDR2 SYGVKD. With 3 bases removed from V and 6 bases from J, the gap between germline ends came to 12 bases. The CDR3 is made up of 13 amino acids. The CDR3 sequence is CAISESGFGEQYF. CDR3 sequence (DNA): TGTGCCATCAGTGAATCAGGGTTCGGCGAGCAGTACTTC.

This chain links TRBV7-2 with TRBJ1-1; possible D gene TRBD1, 6 bases. Germline V gene data show CDR1 as SGHTA and CDR2 as FQGNSA. The CDR3 covers 14 residues. V was cut by 2 bases and J by 0 bases, with 7 bases left in between. This chain's CDR3 is CASSLNRVNTEAFF. CDR3 nucleotides: TGTGCCAGCAGCTTAAACAGGGTGAACACTGAAGCTTTCTTT.

V usage is TRBV7-2 and J usage is TRBJ2-3; 8 nucleotides line up with TRBD2. CDR3 size: 16 residues. CDR1 is SGHTA and CDR2 is FQGNSA in the germline V gene. The V gene end was trimmed by 5 bases and the J gene end by 1 base; junction bases not matched to a gene: 8. The CDR3: CASSTAPAGGTDTQYF. The CDR3 bases are TGTGCCAGCAGCACGGCCCCAGCGGGAGGCACAGATACGCAGTATTTT.

The chain combines TRBV10-3 with TRBJ2-2, with D tentatively TRBD2 (5 bases). This CDR3 has 12 amino acids. Trimming shortened V by 5 bases and J by 8 bases, and 9 bases separated the two germline ends. Germline loops: CDR1 ENHRY, CDR2 SYGVKD. The CDR3 is CAISWEQGELFF. The CDR3 DNA reads TGTGCCATCAGTTGGGAGCAGGGGGAGCTGTTTTTT.

The genes are TRBV7-2 and TRBJ1-2; a weak D match, TRBD1 (6 bases). The V and J ends lost 1 base and 7 bases respectively, with 19 bases between them. This CDR3 has 16 amino acids. Germline CDR1 is SGHTA and CDR2 is FQGNSA. The CDR3 protein is CASSLDRVQGISGYTF. CDR3 nucleotide sequence: TGTGCCAGCAGCTTAGATCGTGTACAGGGTATCTCTGGCTACACCTTC. The whole variable domain, remainder taken from reference TRBV7-2 and TRBJ1-2, is GAGVSQSPSNKVTEKGKDVELRCDPISGHTALYWYRQSLGQGLEFLIYFQGNSAPDKSGLPSDRFSAERTGGSVSTLTIQRTQQEDSAVYLCASSLDRVQGISGYTFGSGTRLTVV.

The chain recombines TRBV21-1 with TRBJ2-5; TRBD1 was called by the table and not checked on the DNA. TRBV21-1 is described as a pseudogene. The CDR3 has 16 residues. CDR3 DNA sequence: TGTGCCAGCAGCAAAGCGAATGGCAGGCCCCAAGAGACCCAGTACTTC. This codes for CASSKANGRPQETQYF.

The chain links TRBV7-3 to TRBJ1-1; perhaps TRBD1 as D (6 bases). Trimming took off 3 bases at V and 4 bases at J, with 12 bases between the two ends. Germline V gene data show CDR1 as SGHTA and CDR2 as FQGTGA. The CDR3 runs 14 residues. CDR3 in amino acids: CASSFGGGGTEAFF. The CDR3 DNA reads as TGTGCCAGCAGCTTCGGGGGAGGGGGCACTGAAGCTTTCTTT. Full variable domain (missing parts from reference TRBV7-3 and TRBJ1-1): GAGVSQTPSNKVTEKGKYVELRCDPISGHTALYWYRQSLGQGPEFLIYFQGTGAADDSGLPNDRFFAVRPEGSVSTLKIQRTERGDSAVYLCASSFGGGGTEAFFGQGTRLTVV.

The rearrangement links TRBV6-5 to TRBJ1-5; maybe TRBD1 (5 bases). This CDR3 is 15 amino acids long. CDR1 and CDR2 (germline): MNHEY, SVGAGI. V was shortened by 8 bases and J by 0 bases, with 14 bases between the two germline ends. The CDR3 coding sequence is TGTGCCAGCGGGGGGTCATTCAATAGCAATCAGCCCCAGCATTTT. Its protein is CASGGSFNSNQPQHF.

The chain carries TRBV19 and TRBJ2-2; 7 bases fit TRBD1. Germline V gene data show CDR1 as LNHDA and CDR2 as SQIVND (reference sequence). There are 16 residues in the CDR3. The J segment lost 4 bases and the V segment lost 3 bases, leaving 8 bases of the junction unmatched. For the CDR3, the DNA is TGTGCCAGTAGTATGGCGACAGGGCCGGGCACCGGGGAGCTGTTTTTT. It translates to CASSMATGPGTGELFF.

The genes are TRBV6-5 and TRBJ2-1, with 11 bases matching TRBD2. Germline V gene sequence: CDR1 MNHEY, CDR2 SVGAGI. Trimming took 4 bases from V and 4 from J; bases not matched to a gene: 3. The CDR3 runs 15 residues. Here the CDR3 DNA reads TGTGCCAGCAGTTCCGGGACTAGCGGTTACAATGAGCAGTTCTTC. Translation: CASSSGTSGYNEQFF.

This sequence joins TRBV10-3 and TRBJ1-4; TRBD1 matches at 10 bases. Germline assignment: CDR1 ENHRY and CDR2 SYGVKD. The CDR3 has 13 amino acids. V shed 11 bases and J 6 bases; nucleotides not matched to a gene: 6. The CDR3 DNA reads TGTGCCGTCGGTGGGACAGGGGATGAAAAACTGTTTTTT. Its translation is CAVGGTGDEKLFF.

V and J are TRBV3-1 (or the pseudogene TRBV3-2) and TRBJ2-5; TRBD2 aligns across 9 bases. The CDR3 totals 19 residues. Germline CDR1 LGHDT, CDR2 YNNKEL (reference sequence). V shed 4 bases, J shed 1 base, and the junction held 16 bases outside the gene matches. The CDR3 DNA is TGTGCCAGCAGCCCCACTTTGGTGAGCGGGGGGTTCTCCCAAGAGACCCAGTACTTC. Its protein product is CASSPTLVSGGFSQETQYF.

The chain carries TRBV4-2 and TRBJ1-1; D call uncertain. The germline V gene encodes CDR1 LGHNA and CDR2 YNFKEQ. The CDR3 loop spans 14 amino acids. Trimming removed 1 base from V and 6 bases from J, with 12 bases in between. CDR3 sequence reads: CASSQGHTDSEAFF. The CDR3 region has the DNA TGTGCCAGCAGCCAAGGACACACGGACTCTGAAGCTTTCTTT.

The chain couples TRBV6-5 to TRBJ1-2, with 7 bases matching TRBD1. V lost 8 bases to trimming and J lost 4 bases; unmatched junction nucleotides: 10. Germline V gene lookup returns CDR1 MNHEY and CDR2 SVGAGI. This CDR3 has 14 amino acids. CDR3 residues: CASGGTDASYGYTF. CDR3 in DNA: TGTGCCAGCGGGGGGACAGATGCTAGCTATGGCTACACCTTC.

The chain employs TRBV11-2 and TRBJ1-1; TRBD1 matches at 9 bases. CDR1 and CDR2 from the germline V gene are SGHAT and FQNNGV. The V segment lost 3 bases and the J segment 0 bases; nucleotides outside the gene matches: 5. The CDR3 extends over 16 amino acids. CDR3 in amino acids: CASSFGTGYMNTEAFF. The CDR3, as DNA: TGTGCCAGCAGCTTTGGGACAGGGTACATGAACACTGAAGCTTTCTTT.

CDR3 region: CAWNPRRVEGNTIYF. CDR3 nucleotide sequence: TGTGCCTGGAACCCCCGCAGGGTCGAAGGAAACACCATATATTTT. The chain uses TRBV30 and TRBJ1-3, with D possibly TRBD1 on 5 matching bases. The CDR3 has 15 amino acids. V was trimmed by 4 bases and J by 4 bases, leaving 17 bases between them. Germline V gives CDR1 GTSNPN, CDR2 SVGIG (reference sequence). Combining the CDR3 with reference TRBV30 and TRBJ1-3 gives the whole variable domain SQTIHQWPATLVQPVGSPLSLECTVEGTSNPNLYWYRQAAGRGLQLLFYSVGIGQISSEVPQNLSASRPQDRQFILSSKKLLLSDSGFYLCAWNPRRVEGNTIYFGEGSWLTVV.

The J gene is TRBJ1-5, the V gene TRBV28; unclear D gene. CDR3 size: 13 residues. V shed 4 bases and J shed 7 bases, with 11 bases lying between them. From germline, CDR1 is MDHEN and CDR2 SYDVKM. DNA of the CDR3: TGTGCCAGCAGTTCGGGGTTGATCCAGCCCCAGCATTTT. Its translation is CASSSGLIQPQHF.

The chain uses TRBV7-6 and TRBJ1-1; 8 bases agree with TRBD1. CDR1 is SGHVS and CDR2 is FNYEAQ in the germline V gene. J was trimmed by 5 bases and V by 5 bases; bases with no gene match: 10. This CDR3 is 15 amino acids long. The CDR3 nucleotides read TGTGCCAGCAGCCAAATCCAGGGGGCGCCTACTGAAGCTTTCTTT. Residues: CASSQIQGAPTEAFF.

This clone has just a few counts. The rearrangement links TRBV4-1 to TRBJ2-7, with TRBD1 matching 7 bases. Germline V gene lookup returns CDR1 MGHRA and CDR2 YSYEKL. The V and J ends lost 8 bases and 0 bases, in that order; junction bases with no gene match: 13. This CDR3 is 16 amino acids long. The CDR3 coding sequence is TGCGCCAGCTCCCCAAGGGCAGGGGGAAGCTCCTACGAGCAGTACTTC. Translated: CASSPRAGGSSYEQYF.

The chain couples TRBV5-1 to TRBJ1-6; weak D call: TRBD1 (6 bases). Trimming stripped 7 bases from V and 7 bases from J, with 21 bases between. The CDR3 has 16 amino acids. In germline, CDR1 is SGHRS, CDR2 YFSETQ. CDR3 bases: TGCGCCAGCCGGAAACGTTCGGGACAAGAGAATTCACCCCTCCACTTT. Encoded protein: CASRKRSGQENSPLHF.

J is TRBJ2-1 and V is TRBV18; TRBD2 agrees at 8 bases. CDR3 length equals 17 residues. V lost 4 bases, J lost 0 bases, and 8 bases stayed unmatched. Germline V gives CDR1 KGHSH, CDR2 LQKENI. CDR3 in amino acids: CASSRRSSGSSYNEQFF. As DNA, the CDR3 is TGTGCCAGCTCACGTCGTAGCAGCGGGAGCTCCTACAATGAGCAGTTCTTC.